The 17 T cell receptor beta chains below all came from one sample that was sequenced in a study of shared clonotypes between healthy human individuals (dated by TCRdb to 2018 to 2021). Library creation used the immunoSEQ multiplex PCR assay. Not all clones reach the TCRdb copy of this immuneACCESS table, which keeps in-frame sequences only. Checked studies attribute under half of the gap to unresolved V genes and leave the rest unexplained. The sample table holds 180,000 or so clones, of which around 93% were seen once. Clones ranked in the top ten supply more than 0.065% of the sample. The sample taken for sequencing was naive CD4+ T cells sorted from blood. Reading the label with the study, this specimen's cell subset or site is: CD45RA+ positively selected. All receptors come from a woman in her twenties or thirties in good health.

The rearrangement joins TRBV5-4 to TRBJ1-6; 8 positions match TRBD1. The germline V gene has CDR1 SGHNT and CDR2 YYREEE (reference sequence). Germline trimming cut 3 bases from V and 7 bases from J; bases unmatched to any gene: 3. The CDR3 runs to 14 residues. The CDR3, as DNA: TGTGCCAGCAGCTCCGGACAGGGCAATTCACCCCTCCACTTT. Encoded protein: CASSSGQGNSPLHF.

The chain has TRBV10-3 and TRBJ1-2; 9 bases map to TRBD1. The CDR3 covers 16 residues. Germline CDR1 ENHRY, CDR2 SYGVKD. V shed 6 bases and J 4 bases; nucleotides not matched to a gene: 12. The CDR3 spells CAIRIIGTGSGYGYTF. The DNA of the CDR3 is TGTGCCATCAGAATAATAGGGACAGGGTCGGGCTATGGCTACACCTTC.

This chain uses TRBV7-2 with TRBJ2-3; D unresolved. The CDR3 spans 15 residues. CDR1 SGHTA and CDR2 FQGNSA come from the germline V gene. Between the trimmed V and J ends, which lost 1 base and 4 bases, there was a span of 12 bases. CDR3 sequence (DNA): TGTGCCAGCAGCTTAGAGGTGTGGGCGGCAGATACGCAGTATTTT. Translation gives CASSLEVWAADTQYF.

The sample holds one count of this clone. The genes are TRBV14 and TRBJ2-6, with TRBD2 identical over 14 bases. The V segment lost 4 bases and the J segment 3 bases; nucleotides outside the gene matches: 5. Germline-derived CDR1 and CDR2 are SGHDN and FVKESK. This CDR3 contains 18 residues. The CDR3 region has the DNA TGTGCCAGCAGCCGGGGACTAGCGGGAGTTTATGGGGCCAACGTCCTGACTTTC. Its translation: CASSRGLAGVYGANVLTF.

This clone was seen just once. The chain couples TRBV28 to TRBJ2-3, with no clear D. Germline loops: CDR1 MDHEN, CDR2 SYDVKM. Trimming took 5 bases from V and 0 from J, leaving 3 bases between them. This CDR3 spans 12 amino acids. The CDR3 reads CASSPSTDTQYF. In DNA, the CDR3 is TGTGCCAGCAGTCCCAGCACAGATACGCAGTATTTT.

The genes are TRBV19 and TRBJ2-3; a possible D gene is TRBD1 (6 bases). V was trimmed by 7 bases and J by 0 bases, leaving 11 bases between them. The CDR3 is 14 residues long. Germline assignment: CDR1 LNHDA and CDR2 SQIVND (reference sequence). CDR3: CASNQGYSTDTQYF. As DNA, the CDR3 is TGTGCCAGTAATCAGGGGTACAGCACAGATACGCAGTATTTT.

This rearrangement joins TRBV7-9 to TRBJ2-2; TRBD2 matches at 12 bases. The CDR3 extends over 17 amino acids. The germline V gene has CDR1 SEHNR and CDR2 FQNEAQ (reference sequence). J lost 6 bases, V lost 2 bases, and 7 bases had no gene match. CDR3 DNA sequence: TGTGCCAGCAGCTTATTCGCCGGGACTAGCGGGCCCGGGGAGCTGTTTTTT. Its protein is CASSLFAGTSGPGELFF.

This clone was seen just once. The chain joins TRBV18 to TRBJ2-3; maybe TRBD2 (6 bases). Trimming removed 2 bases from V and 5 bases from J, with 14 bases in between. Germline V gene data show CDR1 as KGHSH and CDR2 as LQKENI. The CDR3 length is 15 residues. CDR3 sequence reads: CASSPMSSARDTQYF. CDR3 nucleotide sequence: TGTGCCAGCTCACCAATGTCTAGCGCACGAGATACGCAGTATTTT.

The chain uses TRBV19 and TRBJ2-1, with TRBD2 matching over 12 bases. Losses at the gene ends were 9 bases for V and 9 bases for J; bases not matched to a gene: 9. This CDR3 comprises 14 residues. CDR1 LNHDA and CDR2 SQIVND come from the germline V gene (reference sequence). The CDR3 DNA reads TGTGCCAGCCACCGAGGACTAGCGGGAAGTGAGCAGTTCTTC. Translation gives CASHRGLAGSEQFF.

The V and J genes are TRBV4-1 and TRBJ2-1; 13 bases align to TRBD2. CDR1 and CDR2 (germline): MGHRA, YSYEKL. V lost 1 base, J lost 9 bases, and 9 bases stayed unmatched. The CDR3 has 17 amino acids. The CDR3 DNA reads TGCGCCAGCAGCCAAGGGACTAGCGGGAGAGGGCTGGGTGAGCAGTTCTTC. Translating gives CASSQGTSGRGLGEQFF.

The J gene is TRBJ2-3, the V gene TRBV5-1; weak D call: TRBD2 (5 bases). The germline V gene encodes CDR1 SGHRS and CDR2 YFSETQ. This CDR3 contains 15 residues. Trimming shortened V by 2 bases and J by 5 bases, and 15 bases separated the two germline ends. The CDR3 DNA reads TGCGCCAGCAGCTTAAAGAACTCAGGAGGAGATACGCAGTATTTT. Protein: CASSLKNSGGDTQYF.

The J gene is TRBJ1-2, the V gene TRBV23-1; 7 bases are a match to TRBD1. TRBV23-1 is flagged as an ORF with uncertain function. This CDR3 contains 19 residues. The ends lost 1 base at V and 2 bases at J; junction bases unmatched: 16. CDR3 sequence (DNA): TGCGCCAGCAGTCAATTGGGAGATGACCAACGGGACAGCAACTATGGCTACACCTTC. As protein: CASSQLGDDQRDSNYGYTF.

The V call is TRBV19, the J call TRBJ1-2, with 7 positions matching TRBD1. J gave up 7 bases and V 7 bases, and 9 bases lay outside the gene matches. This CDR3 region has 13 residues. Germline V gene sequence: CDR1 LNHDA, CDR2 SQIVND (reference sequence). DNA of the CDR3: TGTGCCAGTACCCAACAGGGGCTTGGTGGCTACACCTTC. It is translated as CASTQQGLGGYTF.

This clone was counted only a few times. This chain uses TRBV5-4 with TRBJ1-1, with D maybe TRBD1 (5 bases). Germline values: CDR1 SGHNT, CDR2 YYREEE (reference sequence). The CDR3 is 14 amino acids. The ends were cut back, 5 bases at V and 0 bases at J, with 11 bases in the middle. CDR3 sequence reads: CASRPGTVNTEAFF. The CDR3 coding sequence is TGTGCCAGCAGACCCGGGACGGTGAACACTGAAGCTTTCTTT.

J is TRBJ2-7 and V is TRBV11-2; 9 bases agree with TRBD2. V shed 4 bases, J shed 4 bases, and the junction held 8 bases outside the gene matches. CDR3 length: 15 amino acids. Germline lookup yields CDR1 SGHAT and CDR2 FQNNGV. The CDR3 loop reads CASSSYSGSGYEQYF. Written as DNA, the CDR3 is TGTGCCAGCAGCTCGTATAGCGGGAGTGGTTACGAGCAGTACTTC.

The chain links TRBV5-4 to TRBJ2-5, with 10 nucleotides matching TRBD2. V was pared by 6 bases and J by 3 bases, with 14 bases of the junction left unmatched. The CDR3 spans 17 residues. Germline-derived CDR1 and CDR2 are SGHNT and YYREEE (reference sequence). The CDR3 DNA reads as TGTGCCAGCACCTTAACACCCACTAGCGGGGTGGAAGAGACCCAGTACTTC. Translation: CASTLTPTSGVEETQYF.

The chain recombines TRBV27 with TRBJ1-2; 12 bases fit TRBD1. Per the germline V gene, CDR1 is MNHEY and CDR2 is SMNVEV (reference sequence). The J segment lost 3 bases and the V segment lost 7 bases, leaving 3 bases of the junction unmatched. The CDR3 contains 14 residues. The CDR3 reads CASTGTGGDYGYTF. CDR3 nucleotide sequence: TGTGCCAGCACCGGGACAGGGGGCGACTATGGCTACACCTTC.